This T cell receptor beta chain is from a study of shared clonotypes between healthy human individuals. Study-wide findings and caveats: The small donor group covered limited genetic and exposure diversity.

Researchers divided each subset's genomic DNA evenly across several immunoSEQ plates. Original handling: Quality scores were absent from the junction-only immunoSEQ sequences, so filtering differed. Libraries were prepared by immunoSEQ multiplex PCR; TCRdb keeps only in-frame clonotypes and omits some of them. Clone size and V and J calls were adopted from that table, with D and trimming inferred from the DNA. The table shows some 500,000 clones, with approximately 95% occurring only once. On this clone: The target antigen is unknown.

Sequencing was performed on naive CD4+ T cells sorted from blood. Documented subset: CD45RA+ positively selected. The receptor was isolated from a woman younger than 45 in good health.

The CDR3 DNA follows: TGTGCCATCCCCGGGTTAGCGGGAGGGCTTAAAGTGGTTCTGCCCTACAATGAGCAGTTCTTC. Translating it yields CAIPGLAGGLKVVLPYNEQFF. The chain employs TRBV10-3 and TRBJ2-1, with 11 bases lining up with TRBD2. The CDR3 length is 21 residues. CDR1 is ENHRY and CDR2 is SYGVKD in the germline V gene. The V and J ends lost 8 bases and 2 bases, in that order; junction bases with no gene match: 23.